This TCR beta chain is drawn from a study of a mutant IDH1 vaccine in newly diagnosed glioma. Study-level background: Treated patients had a mean age of roughly 40 years and a 62.5% male, 37.5% female split.

Points on this clone: As yet, its antigen is unknown.

The CDR3 is made up of 18 amino acids. The V gene end was trimmed by 6 bases and the J gene end by 0 bases; junction bases not matched to a gene: 11. In germline, CDR1 is SEHNR, CDR2 FQNEAQ (reference sequence). Indicated time point: week 5, during vaccination. Doses of 300 ug of mutant IDH1 20-mer peptide were given with topical imiquimod. The protocol was immunoSEQ multiplex PCR, while the TCRdb copy is restricted to in-frame clones and leaves out a portion. The sample has nearly 30,000 clones, about 90% seen once; the top ten hold roughly 3.5%. This clonotype was sampled from a woman aged 40 to 55 with glioma. Some clones in this sample may be carry-over from other donors' samples. The sample here was peripheral blood mononuclear cells (PBMCs), taken from a glioma patient whose treatment included an IDH1 peptide vaccine. This chain joins TRBV7-9 and TRBJ1-2, with 12 nucleotides matching TRBD1. This chain's CDR3 is CASRGTGGDFLANYGYTF. The DNA of the CDR3 is TGTGCCAGCAGGGGGACAGGGGGCGATTTCCTAGCTAACTATGGCTACACCTTC.